The 10 T cell receptor beta chains given below trace back to one sample, sequenced in a study of OX40 agonist ivuxolimab in advanced cancers. Profiled with immunoSEQ multiplex PCR; TCRdb holds only in-frame clones, not every one. The table records about 58,000 clones, around 84% of them present only once. The sample was CD4+ or CD8+ T cells sorted from blood, taken in a trial of the OX40 agonist ivuxolimab. These receptors were collected from an adult with an advanced solid tumor such as melanoma, head and neck, liver or kidney cancer.

CDR3 in amino acids: CASSSVPGQGTTGNTIYF. The CDR3 nucleotides read TGTGCCAGCAGCTCCGTCCCGGGACAGGGGACCACTGGAAACACCATATATTTT. This sequence joins TRBV5-6 and TRBJ1-3, with TRBD1 identical over 10 bases. This CDR3 is 18 amino acids long. From germline, CDR1 is SGHDT and CDR2 YYEEEE. The V gene end was trimmed by 3 bases and the J gene end by 2 bases; junction bases not matched to a gene: 11.

The chain employs TRBV2 and TRBJ2-7; TRBD1 aligns across 8 bases. The CDR3 contains 17 residues. Germline CDR1 and CDR2: SNHLY and FYNNEI. Trimming took 6 bases from V and 4 from J; bases not matched to a gene: 17. For the CDR3, the DNA is TGTGCCAGCAGGGAGAGATTGCAGGGGGCGCGGGAATACGAGCAGTACTTC. As protein: CASRERLQGAREYEQYF.

The rearrangement uses TRBV2 and TRBJ1-2; D is undetermined. This CDR3 has 12 residues. V lost 6 bases, J lost 3 bases, and 8 bases lay in between. CDR1 is SNHLY and CDR2 is FYNNEI in the germline V gene. The CDR3 coding sequence is TGTGCCAGCAGCCGGACGGACTATGGCTACACCTTC. Translating it yields CASSRTDYGYTF.

The chain links TRBV6-6 to TRBJ1-5; perhaps TRBD1 as D (6 bases). The germline V gene has CDR1 MNHNY and CDR2 SVGAGI (reference sequence). The CDR3 contains 15 residues. V was clipped by 5 bases and J by 12 bases, with 23 bases between them. CDR3 in DNA: TGTGCCAGCAGTCAGGGGTCAGGGCCGCCAAATGTCCAGCATTTT. The encoded protein is CASSQGSGPPNVQHF.

The chain employs TRBV10-3 and TRBJ1-4; tentatively, D is TRBD1 (5 bases). CDR1 ENHRY and CDR2 SYGVKD come from the germline V gene. The CDR3 has 15 residues. Trimming stripped 4 bases from V and 5 bases from J, with 14 bases between. CDR3 DNA: TGTGCCATCAGTGGGGCCGGGACGGGGAATGAAAAACTGTTTTTT. It codes for CAISGAGTGNEKLFF.

The rearrangement links TRBV5-1 to TRBJ2-2; D is unresolved. Germline CDR1 and CDR2: SGHRS and YFSETQ. V was pared by 9 bases and J by 5 bases, with 17 bases between. CDR3 length: 14 amino acids. The CDR3 loop reads CATSVPTFTGELFF. Written as DNA, the CDR3 is TGCGCCACCTCAGTCCCCACCTTTACCGGGGAGCTGTTTTTT.

The chain recombines TRBV18 with TRBJ1-2; 8 bases align to TRBD1. The CDR3 contains 14 residues. The germline gives CDR1 KGHSH, CDR2 LQKENI. V dropped 3 bases and J dropped 0; count of bases not matched to a gene: 0. Written as DNA, the CDR3 is TGTGCCAGCTCACCGGGACAGGCTAACTATGGCTACACCTTC. Translation: CASSPGQANYGYTF.

This chain joins TRBV28 and TRBJ2-7, with D tentatively TRBD2 (7 bases). Germline CDR1 is MDHEN and CDR2 is SYDVKM. This CDR3 region has 14 residues. The ends were cut back, 4 bases at V and 5 bases at J, with 15 bases in the middle. The CDR3, as DNA: TGTGCCAGCAGTTCCGGGGGGCCAAGTAACGAGCAGTACTTC. Residues: CASSSGGPSNEQYF.

V and J are TRBV11-2 and TRBJ2-2; D unclear. The germline V and J ends were trimmed by 4 bases and 4 bases, with 16 bases remaining between them. Germline V CDR1 and CDR2: SGHAT, FQNNGV. CDR3 length: 16 residues. The CDR3 DNA is TGTGCCAGCAGCTGGCCGGCAGCCTCGGGCACCGGGGAGCTGTTTTTT. Amino acid sequence: CASSWPAASGTGELFF.

The chain has TRBV11-2 and TRBJ1-1, with D possibly TRBD1 on 6 matching bases. This CDR3 has 14 residues. CDR1 is SGHAT, CDR2 FQNNGV, per germline. V shed 6 bases and J shed 4 bases, with 15 bases lying between them. This CDR3 is CASSQQQGATEAFF. CDR3 DNA: TGTGCCAGCAGTCAACAACAGGGAGCCACTGAAGCTTTCTTT.